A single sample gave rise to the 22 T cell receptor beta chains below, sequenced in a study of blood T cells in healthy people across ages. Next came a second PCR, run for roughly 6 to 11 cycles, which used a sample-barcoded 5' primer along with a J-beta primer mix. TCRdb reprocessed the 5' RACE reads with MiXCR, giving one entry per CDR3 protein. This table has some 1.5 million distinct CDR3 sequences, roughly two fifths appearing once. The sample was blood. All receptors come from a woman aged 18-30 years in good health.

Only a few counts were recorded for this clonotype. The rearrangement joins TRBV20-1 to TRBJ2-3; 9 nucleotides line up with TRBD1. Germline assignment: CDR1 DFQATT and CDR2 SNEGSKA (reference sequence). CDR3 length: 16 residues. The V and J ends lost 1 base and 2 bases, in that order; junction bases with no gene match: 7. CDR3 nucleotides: TGCAGTGCTAGAGGGGACAGGGCCCGCACCACAGATACGCAGTATTTT. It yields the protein CSARGDRARTTDTQYF.

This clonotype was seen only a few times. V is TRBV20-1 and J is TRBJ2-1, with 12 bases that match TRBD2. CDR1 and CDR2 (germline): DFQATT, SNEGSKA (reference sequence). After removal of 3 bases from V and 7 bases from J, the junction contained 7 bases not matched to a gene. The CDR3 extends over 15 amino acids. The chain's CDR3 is CSARPGLAGRNEQFF. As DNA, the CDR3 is TGCAGTGCTAGGCCAGGACTAGCGGGACGGAATGAGCAGTTCTTC.

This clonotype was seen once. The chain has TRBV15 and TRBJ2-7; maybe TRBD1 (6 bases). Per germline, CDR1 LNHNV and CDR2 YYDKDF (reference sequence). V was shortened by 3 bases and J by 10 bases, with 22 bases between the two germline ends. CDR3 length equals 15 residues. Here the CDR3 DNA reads TGTGCCACCAGCAGCCCGGGACACCGGATGGTTGACCAGTACTTC. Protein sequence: CATSSPGHRMVDQYF.

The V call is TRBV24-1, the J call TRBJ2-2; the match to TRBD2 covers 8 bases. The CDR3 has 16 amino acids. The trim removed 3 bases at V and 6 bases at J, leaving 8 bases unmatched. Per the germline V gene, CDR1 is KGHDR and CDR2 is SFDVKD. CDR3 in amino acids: CATSDMRAGVSGELFF. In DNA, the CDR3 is TGTGCCACCAGTGATATGCGAGCGGGAGTGTCCGGGGAGCTGTTTTTT.

Written as DNA, the CDR3 is TGCAGTGCTGTACCCACTCTTTTAAGGGAGTCTAACTATGGCTACACCTTC. Translated: CSAVPTLLRESNYGYTF. The V and J genes are TRBV20-1 and TRBJ1-2; D call uncertain. Trimming left V 5 bases short and J 0 bases short, with 22 bases between. Germline CDR1 DFQATT, CDR2 SNEGSKA (reference sequence). CDR3 length: 17 amino acids.

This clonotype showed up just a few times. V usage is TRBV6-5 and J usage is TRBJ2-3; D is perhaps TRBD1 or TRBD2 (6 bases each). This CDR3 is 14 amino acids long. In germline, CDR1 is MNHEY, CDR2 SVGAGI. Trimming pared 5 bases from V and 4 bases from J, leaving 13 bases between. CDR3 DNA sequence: TGTGCCAGCAGTCTACAGGGAGGTTCAGATACGCAGTATTTT. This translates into CASSLQGGSDTQYF.

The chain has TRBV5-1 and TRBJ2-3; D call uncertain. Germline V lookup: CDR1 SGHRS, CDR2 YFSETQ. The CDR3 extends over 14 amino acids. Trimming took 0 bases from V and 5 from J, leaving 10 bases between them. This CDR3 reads CASSLDPSRDTQYF. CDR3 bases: TGCGCCAGCAGCTTGGACCCGTCGAGAGATACGCAGTATTTT.

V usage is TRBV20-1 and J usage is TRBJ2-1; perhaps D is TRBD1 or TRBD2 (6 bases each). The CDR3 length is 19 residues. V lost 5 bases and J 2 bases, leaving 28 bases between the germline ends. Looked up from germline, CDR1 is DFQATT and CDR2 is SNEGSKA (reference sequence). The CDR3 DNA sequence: TGCAGTGCTCCAGGGTCTCGGGGGCGCGCAGTTGTTCCCTACAATGAGCAGTTCTTC. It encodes CSAPGSRGRAVVPYNEQFF.

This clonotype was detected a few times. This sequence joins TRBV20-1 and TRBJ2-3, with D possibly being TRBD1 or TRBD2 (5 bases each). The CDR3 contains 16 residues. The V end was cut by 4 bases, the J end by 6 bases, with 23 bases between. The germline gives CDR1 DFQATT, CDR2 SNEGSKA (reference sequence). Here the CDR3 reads CSATHYPTGRGDTQYF. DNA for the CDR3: TGCAGTGCTACCCACTATCCTACGGGACGGGGCGATACGCAGTATTTT.

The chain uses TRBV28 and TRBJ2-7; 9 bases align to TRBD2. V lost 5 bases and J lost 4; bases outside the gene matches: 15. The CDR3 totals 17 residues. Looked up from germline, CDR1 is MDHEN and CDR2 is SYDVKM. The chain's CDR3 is CASSARGAGGSYYEQYF. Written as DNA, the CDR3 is TGTGCCAGCAGTGCCCGGGGAGCGGGAGGTTCCTATTACGAGCAGTACTTC.

The CDR3 nucleotides are TGCGCCAGCAGCCAAGGAACTGTCGAAAGCTACACCTTC. Amino acid sequence: CASSQGTVESYTF. V gene TRBV4-1 combines with J gene TRBJ1-2; D unresolved. The CDR3 loop spans 13 amino acids. V shed 1 base and J shed 9 bases, with 12 bases lying between them. Per the germline V gene, CDR1 is MGHRA and CDR2 is YSYEKL.

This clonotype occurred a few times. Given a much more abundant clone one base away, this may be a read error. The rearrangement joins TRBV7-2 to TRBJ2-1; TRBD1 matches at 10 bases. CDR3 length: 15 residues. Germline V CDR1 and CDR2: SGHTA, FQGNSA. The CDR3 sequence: CASSLGQGAYSEQFF. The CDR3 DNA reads TGTGCCAGCAGCTTAGGACAGGGGGCCTACAGTGAGCAGTTCTTC.

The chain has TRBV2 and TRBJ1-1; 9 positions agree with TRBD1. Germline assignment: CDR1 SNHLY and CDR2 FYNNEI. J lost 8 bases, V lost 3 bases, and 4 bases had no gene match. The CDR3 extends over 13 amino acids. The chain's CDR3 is CASSEIQGAEAFF. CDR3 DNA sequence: TGTGCCAGCAGTGAGATACAGGGGGCAGAAGCTTTCTTT. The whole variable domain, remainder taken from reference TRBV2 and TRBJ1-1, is EPEVTQTPSHQVTQMGQEVILRCVPISNHLYFYWYRQILGQKVEFLVSFYNNEISEKSEIFDDQFSVERPDGSNFTLKIRSTKLEDSAMYFCASSEIQGAEAFFGQGTRLTVV.

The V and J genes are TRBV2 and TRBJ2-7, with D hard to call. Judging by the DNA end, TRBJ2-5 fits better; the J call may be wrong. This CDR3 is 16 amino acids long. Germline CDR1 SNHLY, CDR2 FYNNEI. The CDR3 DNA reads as TGTGCCAGCAGTGATCCCCCCTTTATAGGGCAAGAGACCCAGTACTTC. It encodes CASSDPPFIGQETQYF.

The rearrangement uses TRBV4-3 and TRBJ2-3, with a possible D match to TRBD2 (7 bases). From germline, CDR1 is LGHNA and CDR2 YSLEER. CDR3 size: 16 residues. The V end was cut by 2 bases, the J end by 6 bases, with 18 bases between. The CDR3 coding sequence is TGCGCCAGCAGCCAACCTAAGGGGGGGGACCGGGATACGCAGTATTTT. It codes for CASSQPKGGDRDTQYF.

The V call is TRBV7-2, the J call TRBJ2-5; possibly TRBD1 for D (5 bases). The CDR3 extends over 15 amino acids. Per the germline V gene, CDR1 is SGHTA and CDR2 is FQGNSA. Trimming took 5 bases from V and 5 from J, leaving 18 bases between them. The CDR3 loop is CASSPQGSYWETQYF. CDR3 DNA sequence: TGTGCCAGCAGCCCCCAGGGATCTTACTGGGAGACCCAGTACTTC.

CDR3 in amino acids: CASSVGSSGRALHEQFF. CDR3 nucleotide sequence: TGTGCCAGCAGCGTAGGGTCTAGCGGGAGGGCCCTGCATGAGCAGTTCTTC. The chain is built from TRBV9 and TRBJ2-1, with 12 bases aligning to TRBD2. Germline V lookup: CDR1 SGDLS, CDR2 YYNGEE. J lost 8 bases, V lost 0 bases, and 9 bases had no gene match. The CDR3 sequence is 17 residues long.

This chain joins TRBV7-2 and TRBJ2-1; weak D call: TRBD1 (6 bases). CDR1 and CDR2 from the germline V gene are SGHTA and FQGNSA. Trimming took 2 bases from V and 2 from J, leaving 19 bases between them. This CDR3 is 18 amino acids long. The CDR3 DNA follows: TGTGCCAGCAGCTTAAAGATTATGGGGGCAGATGCCTACAATGAGCAGTTCTTC. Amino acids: CASSLKIMGADAYNEQFF.

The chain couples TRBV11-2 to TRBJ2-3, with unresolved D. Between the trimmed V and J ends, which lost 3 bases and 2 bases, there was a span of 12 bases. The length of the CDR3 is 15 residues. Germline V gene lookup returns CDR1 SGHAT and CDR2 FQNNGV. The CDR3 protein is CASSLHFSYTDTQYF. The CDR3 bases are TGTGCCAGCAGCTTGCACTTCTCTTACACAGATACGCAGTATTTT.

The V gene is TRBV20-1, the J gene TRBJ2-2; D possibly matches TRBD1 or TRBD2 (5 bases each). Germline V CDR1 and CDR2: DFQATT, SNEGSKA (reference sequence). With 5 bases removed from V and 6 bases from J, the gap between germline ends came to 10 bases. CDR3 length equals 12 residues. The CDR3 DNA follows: TGCAGTGCTGCCCGGGACGCCGGGGAGCTGTTTTTT. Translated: CSAARDAGELFF.

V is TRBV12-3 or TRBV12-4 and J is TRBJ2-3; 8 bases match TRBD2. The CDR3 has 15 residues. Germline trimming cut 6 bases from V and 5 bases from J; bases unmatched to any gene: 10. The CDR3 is CASSSSGVEGDTQYF. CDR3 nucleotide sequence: TGTGCCAGCAGCAGTAGCGGGGTGGAAGGAGATACGCAGTATTTT.

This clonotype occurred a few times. The CDR3 bases are TGTGCCAGCAGTCAAAGCACTGAAGCTTTCTTT. This codes for CASSQSTEAFF. This chain connects TRBV6-5 to TRBJ1-1; D remains ambiguous. CDR1 is MNHEY, CDR2 SVGAGI, per germline. V lost 5 bases and J lost 4, with 5 bases in between. The CDR3 consists of 11 residues.